This T cell receptor (beta chain) emerged from a study of chronic HIV infection and antiretroviral therapy. TCRdb processed the 5' RACE reads anew with MiXCR; each CDR3 protein has one entry. The table lists roughly 50,000 distinct CDR3 sequences, 15% to 20% of them singletons, with roughly 3% in the top ten. This clonotype was seen only a few times. Trimming took off 6 bases at V and 7 bases at J, with 16 bases between the two ends. The germline CDR1 and CDR2 sequences are MDHEN and SYDVKM. This CDR3 contains 14 residues. The chain couples TRBV28 to TRBJ1-5; a weak D match, TRBD1 (6 bases). The source material was peripheral blood. This receptor was obtained from an adult who had HIV and had not received antiretroviral therapy, or was an uninfected healthy control (not recorded which). The CDR3, as DNA: TGTGCCAGCAGAGCCGGACAGAGGGGGCAGCCCCAGCATTTT. Its protein product is CASRAGQRGQPQHF.